Described below is a single TCR beta chain sequence and its context. Its antigen is not identified. The data originate from a study of post-analysis software for immune sequencing data. Overall study: Both relapsing-remitting and secondary progressive multiple sclerosis featured among the disease courses, as did progressive-relapsing multiple sclerosis. Study-wide points: Significantly lower normalized Chao1 diversity was found in patients with multiple sclerosis relative to controls. Patients used five TRBV segments, including TRBV5-6, TRBV5-1 and TRBV20-1, more often than controls.

The authors incorporated unique molecular identifiers into the TCR beta cDNA libraries. Each CDR3 protein is one row after TCRdb ran MiXCR on the PCR reads. There are hundreds of thousands of distinct CDR3 sequences in the sample; roughly 45% occur only once, and approximately 1.7% lies in the top ten. After removal of 6 bases from V and 4 bases from J, the junction contained 9 bases not matched to a gene. This CDR3 region has 15 residues. From germline, CDR1 is ENHRY and CDR2 SYGVKD. Material: blood. The J gene is TRBJ2-3, the V gene TRBV10-3; TRBD2 agrees at 8 bases. The clonotype comes from a girl aged 10-17 years with multiple sclerosis. The CDR3 bases are TGTGCCATCAGGGAGAGCGGGAGTGGTGCAGATACGCAGTATTTT. Translating it yields CAIRESGSGADTQYF.